This T cell receptor beta chain was observed in a study of blood T cell repertoires in COVID-19. About the study: Sources were T cells, B-cell-depleted T cells, or PBMCs; the material itself was cDNA or gDNA.

Germline loops: CDR1 SQVTM, CDR2 ANQGSEA. This CDR3 is 11 amino acids long. With 5 bases removed from V and 6 bases from J, the gap between germline ends came to 10 bases. Sequencing was performed with immunoSEQ multiplex PCR; in TCRdb, only in-frame clones are kept and a portion is missing. The table has 53,000 or so clones, around 84% seen once. Sequencing input: peripheral blood. This clonotype was obtained from a man aged 65 to 79 with active COVID-19. The V call is TRBV29-1, the J call TRBJ2-5; D uncertain. CDR3 sequence (DNA): TGCAGCGTTCCAGTACTAAAGACCCAGTACTTC. Translating gives CSVPVLKTQYF.